This T cell receptor (beta chain) was sequenced for a study of breast tumors, draining lymph nodes, adjacent tissues. This clonotype was seen repeatedly, ten times or more. Breast cancer patients provided tissue from their axillary draining lymph nodes. The CDR3 contains 14 residues. The V and J ends lost 6 bases and 6 bases respectively, with 15 bases between them. Germline CDR1 reads MNHNY; CDR2 reads SVGAGI (reference sequence). TCRdb independently ran MiXCR on the multiplex PCR reads; one entry per CDR3 protein. The sample carries 200,000 to 300,000 distinct CDR3 sequences, roughly 30% recorded once.

The TCR was taken from a female donor with breast cancer. Some clones in this sample may be carry-over from other donors' samples. The chain combines TRBV6-6 with TRBJ1-5, with a tentative D call TRBD1 (5 bases). Sequencing was performed on axillary lymph node tissue. CDR3 amino acids: CASRPGGEGQPQHF. Here the CDR3 DNA reads TGTGCCAGCAGACCGGGGGGGGAGGGTCAGCCCCAGCATTTT.